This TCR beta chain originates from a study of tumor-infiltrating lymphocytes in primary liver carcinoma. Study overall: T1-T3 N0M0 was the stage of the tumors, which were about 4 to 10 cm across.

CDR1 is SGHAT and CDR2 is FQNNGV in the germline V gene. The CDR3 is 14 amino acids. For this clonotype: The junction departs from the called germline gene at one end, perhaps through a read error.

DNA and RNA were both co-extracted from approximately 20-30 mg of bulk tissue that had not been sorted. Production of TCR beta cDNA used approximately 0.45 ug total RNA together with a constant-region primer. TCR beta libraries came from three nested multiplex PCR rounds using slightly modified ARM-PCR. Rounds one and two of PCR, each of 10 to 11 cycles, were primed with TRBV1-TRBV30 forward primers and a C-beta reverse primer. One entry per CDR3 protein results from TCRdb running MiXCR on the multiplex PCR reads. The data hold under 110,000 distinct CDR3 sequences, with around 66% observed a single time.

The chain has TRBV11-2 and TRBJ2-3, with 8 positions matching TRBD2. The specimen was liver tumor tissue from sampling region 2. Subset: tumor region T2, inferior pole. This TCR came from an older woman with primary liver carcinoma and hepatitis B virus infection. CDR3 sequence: CASNARRGGDTLYF. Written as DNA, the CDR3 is TGTGCCAGCAACGCACGACGGGGGGGGGATACGCTGTATTTT.